The clone carrying this T cell receptor (beta chain) was counted ten times or more. CDR3 size: 15 residues. V was clipped by 8 bases and J by 3 bases, with 17 bases between them. TCRdb re-called the 5' RACE reads with MiXCR, one entry per CDR3 protein. The sample has approximately 150,000 distinct CDR3 sequences, roughly 8% seen once; the top ten hold roughly 0.73%. This specimen comes from a study of T cells after yellow fever vaccination. The sequence derives from a man younger than 40 who received the YFV17D yellow fever vaccine. The sequencing used CD4+ T cells sorted from PBMCs, collected 5 days after the yellow fever booster vaccination. This chain connects TRBV12-3 or TRBV12-4 to TRBJ1-5; perhaps TRBD1 as D (5 bases). CDR3 in DNA: TGTGCCAGCGGGTCCGGGGCGCGTAACAATCAGCCCCAGCATTTT. It translates to CASGSGARNNQPQHF.